The 21 T cell receptor beta chains below all came from one sample that was sequenced in a study of patients and donors after allogeneic stem cell transplantation. TCRdb fed the RT-PCR reads into MiXCR, producing one record per CDR3 protein. Of about 2,900 distinct CDR3 sequences in the sample, 4.5% to 5.5% were seen once. Sequenced sample: blood, either unsorted or a sorted T cell fraction (not recorded which). The receptors originated from a human donor who was either an allogeneic HSCT recipient or a stem cell or donor lymphocyte infusion donor (not recorded which). It is not recorded whose cells these are; they may come from a transplant donor.

This clonotype showed up just a few times. The chain is built from TRBV9 and TRBJ1-5, with no clear D. The CDR3 runs to 12 residues. The V end lost 1 base, the J end lost 3 bases, and 2 bases lay between the germline ends. Looked up from germline, CDR1 is SGDLS and CDR2 is YYNGEE. CDR3 protein: CASSVYNQPQHF. CDR3 coding DNA: TGTGCCAGCAGCGTATACAATCAGCCCCAGCATTTT.

By its share, this clonotype is large. The genes are TRBV29-1 and TRBJ1-4; D is possibly TRBD1 (5 bases). The ends were cut back, 0 bases at V and 7 bases at J, with 12 bases in the middle. CDR3 length: 14 residues. CDR1 is SQVTM and CDR2 is ANQGSEA in the germline V gene. The DNA of the CDR3 is TGCAGCGTTGAAGAACAGGCGTCAGGTGAAAAACTGTTTTTT. The encoded protein is CSVEEQASGEKLFF.

This clonotype is medium-sized (0.01 to 0.1%) in the sample. The chain combines TRBV3-1 with TRBJ2-4, with D maybe TRBD1 (5 bases). This CDR3 comprises 13 residues. Germline CDR1 LGHDT, CDR2 YNNKEL (reference sequence). V shed 1 base and J shed 7 bases, with 8 bases lying between them. CDR3 DNA: TGTGCCAGCAGCCAAGGAAGACAGAACATTCAGTACTTC. Translating it yields CASSQGRQNIQYF.

The chain uses TRBV13 and TRBJ2-3; TRBD2 is a possible D gene (6 bases). V shed 4 bases and J shed 1 base, with 12 bases lying between them. The CDR3 extends over 15 amino acids. Germline V gene lookup returns CDR1 PRHDT and CDR2 FYEKMQ (reference sequence). The CDR3 protein is CASSSVLAGTDTQYF. In DNA, the CDR3 is TGTGCCAGCAGCTCCGTTTTAGCGGGCACAGATACGCAGTATTTT.

This clonotype qualifies as medium-sized (0.01 to 0.1%). The chain is built from TRBV7-6 and TRBJ2-1; TRBD2 aligns across 11 bases. The V and J ends lost 4 bases and 8 bases, in that order; junction bases with no gene match: 7. Germline V gene lookup returns CDR1 SGHVS and CDR2 FNYEAQ. The CDR3 length is 15 residues. In DNA form, the CDR3 reads TGTGCCAGCAGCTCCCTTAGCGGGAGGGACGATGAGCAGTTCTTC. Protein sequence: CASSSLSGRDDEQFF.

The CDR3 sequence: CASSLGGAFGTDTQYF. The CDR3 DNA reads TGTGCCAGCAGCTTAGGGGGTGCCTTCGGGACAGATACGCAGTATTTT. The rearrangement joins TRBV7-2 to TRBJ2-3, with no clear D. CDR3 length equals 16 residues. CDR1 is SGHTA and CDR2 is FQGNSA in the germline V gene. Trimming shortened V by 1 base and J by 3 bases, and 14 bases separated the two germline ends.

Within the sample, this clonotype is medium-sized. This chain connects TRBV20-1 to TRBJ1-2, with D hard to call. This CDR3 is 14 amino acids long. Germline V gene lookup returns CDR1 DFQATT and CDR2 SNEGSKA (reference sequence). The V and J ends lost 4 bases and 3 bases respectively, with 15 bases between them. CDR3 loop: CSAISARADYGYTF. The CDR3 nucleotides read TGCAGTGCTATATCTGCTAGGGCGGACTATGGCTACACCTTC.

Only a few counts were recorded for this clonotype. A junction boundary mismatches the germline segment, possibly from a read error. The chain couples TRBV7-9 to TRBJ1-4; D remains unclear. Germline V gives CDR1 SEHNR, CDR2 FQNEAQ (reference sequence). This CDR3 contains 12 residues. CDR3 nucleotides: TGTGCCAGCAGCTACCTGTCCGGCCTCCTCCTCTTT. It encodes CASSYLSGLLLF.

This clonotype is medium-sized in the sample. The CDR3 is CASKLGALNTEAFF. Written as DNA, the CDR3 is TGTGCCAGCAAATTAGGAGCCCTGAACACTGAAGCTTTCTTT. The gene calls are TRBV25-1 and TRBJ1-1; D gene uncertain. Trimming pared 7 bases from V and 0 bases from J, leaving 12 bases between. CDR1 is MGHDK, CDR2 SYGVNS, per germline. The CDR3 is made up of 14 amino acids.

By share, this clonotype ranks as medium-sized (0.01 to 0.1%). The CDR3 protein is CASTGTGETQYF. The CDR3 region has the DNA TGTGCCAGCACCGGGACAGGGGAGACCCAGTACTTC. The gene calls are TRBV6-5 and TRBJ2-5; 9 bases fit TRBD1. The CDR3 is 12 residues long. From germline, CDR1 is MNHEY and CDR2 SVGAGI. The junction had 2 bases not matched to a gene; V was cut back by 7 bases and J by 5 bases.

The V call is TRBV7-2, the J call TRBJ2-1; D gene ambiguous. Germline loops: CDR1 SGHTA, CDR2 FQGNSA. Trimming shortened V by 1 base and J by 6 bases, and 10 bases separated the two germline ends. The CDR3 loop spans 14 amino acids. CDR3 in DNA: TGTGCCAGCAGCTTAGAGTTCTCAGGCAATGAGCAGTTCTTC. Amino acids: CASSLEFSGNEQFF.

This clonotype qualifies as medium-sized. V gene TRBV14 combines with J gene TRBJ2-7; D gene unclear. The CDR3 runs to 14 residues. V shed 2 bases and J shed 3 bases, with 11 bases lying between them. The germline gives CDR1 SGHDN, CDR2 FVKESK. Here the CDR3 reads CASSQLGPSYEQYF. The CDR3 DNA sequence: TGTGCCAGCAGCCAACTTGGGCCCAGCTACGAGCAGTACTTC. Based on the CDR3 plus reference TRBV14 and TRBJ2-7, the full variable domain is EAGVTQFPSHSVIEKGQTVTLRCDPISGHDNLYWYRRVMGKEIKFLLHFVKESKQDESGMPNNRFLAERTGGTYSTLKVQPAELEDSGVYFCASSQLGPSYEQYFGPGTRLTVT.

The CDR3, as DNA: TGTGCCAGCAGCCCCTGGACCGGGCGAAGTGATTCCGAGCAGTACTTC. It translates to CASSPWTGRSDSEQYF. V gene TRBV7-6 combines with J gene TRBJ2-7; D uncertain. Trimming cost V 5 bases and J 6 bases, with 23 bases left between them. The V gene's germline CDR1 is SGHVS and CDR2 FNYEAQ. The CDR3 contains 16 residues.

This clonotype is judged medium-sized. The V call is TRBV6-4, the J call TRBJ2-6; D gene unclear. Trimming took off 3 bases at V and 0 bases at J, with 3 bases between the two ends. Germline V gene data show CDR1 as MRHNA and CDR2 as SNTAGT. The CDR3 has 14 amino acids. The CDR3 bases are TGTGCCAGCAGTGAGAGCTCTGGGGCCAACGTCCTGACTTTC. Its protein is CASSESSGANVLTF.

J is TRBJ2-5 and V is TRBV5-4; TRBD2 matches at 10 bases. Germline-derived CDR1 and CDR2 are SGHNT and YYREEE (reference sequence). V lost 2 bases, J lost 3 bases, and 1 base stayed unmatched. The CDR3 loop spans 14 amino acids. CDR3: CASSFGLAEETQYF. CDR3 coding DNA: TGTGCCAGCAGCTTCGGACTAGCGGAAGAGACCCAGTACTTC.

The chain's CDR3 is CASQGQGGTYEQYF. Written as DNA, the CDR3 is TGTGCCAGCCAAGGACAGGGGGGCACCTACGAGCAGTACTTC. The chain is built from TRBV28 and TRBJ2-7, with TRBD1 identical over 10 bases. J gave up 2 bases and V 8 bases, and 6 bases lay outside the gene matches. The CDR3 totals 14 residues. Germline CDR1 and CDR2: MDHEN and SYDVKM.

Within the sample, this clonotype is medium-sized (0.01 to 0.1%). The rearrangement joins TRBV18 to TRBJ2-1; 7 nucleotides agree with TRBD2. Losses at the gene ends were 2 bases for V and 6 bases for J; bases not matched to a gene: 4. The CDR3 is made up of 14 amino acids. Germline V gene data show CDR1 as KGHSH and CDR2 as LQKENI. As DNA, the CDR3 is TGTGCCAGCTCACCATCGGGACTAAGCAATGAGCAGTTCTTC. Protein: CASSPSGLSNEQFF.

In DNA form, the CDR3 reads TGTGCCAGCAGCCAGAGGTTCACCCAGTACTTC. Protein sequence: CASSQRFTQYF. V and J are TRBV7-2 and TRBJ2-5; D unresolved. Germline CDR1 is SGHTA and CDR2 is FQGNSA. With 5 bases removed from V and 8 bases from J, the gap between germline ends came to 9 bases. This CDR3 contains 11 residues.

There are a few counts of this clonotype. The chain has TRBV5-4 and TRBJ2-7; D is possibly TRBD2 (6 bases). The CDR3 runs to 14 residues. Trimming removed 4 bases at V and 7 bases at J, with 18 bases between. Germline V lookup: CDR1 SGHNT, CDR2 YYREEE (reference sequence). The CDR3 nucleotides are TGTGCCAGCAGCGATCTGACGGGAGCGAGAGAGCAGTACTTC. As protein: CASSDLTGAREQYF.

This clonotype is classed as medium-sized. This chain joins TRBV7-2 and TRBJ2-7; TRBD2 matches at 11 bases. The CDR3 extends over 15 amino acids. CDR1 is SGHTA, CDR2 FQGNSA, per germline. J was trimmed by 3 bases and V by 4 bases; bases with no gene match: 5. CDR3 protein: CASSSRLAGSYEQYF. The CDR3 coding sequence is TGTGCCAGCAGCTCGCGACTAGCGGGAAGCTACGAGCAGTACTTC.

By share, this clonotype ranks as medium-sized. This chain uses TRBV21-1 with TRBJ1-5. TRBV21-1 counts as a pseudogene. This CDR3 is 11 amino acids long. DNA for the CDR3: TGTGCCAGCAGCACGGACCAGCCCCAGCATTTT. Its translation is CASSTDQPQHF.